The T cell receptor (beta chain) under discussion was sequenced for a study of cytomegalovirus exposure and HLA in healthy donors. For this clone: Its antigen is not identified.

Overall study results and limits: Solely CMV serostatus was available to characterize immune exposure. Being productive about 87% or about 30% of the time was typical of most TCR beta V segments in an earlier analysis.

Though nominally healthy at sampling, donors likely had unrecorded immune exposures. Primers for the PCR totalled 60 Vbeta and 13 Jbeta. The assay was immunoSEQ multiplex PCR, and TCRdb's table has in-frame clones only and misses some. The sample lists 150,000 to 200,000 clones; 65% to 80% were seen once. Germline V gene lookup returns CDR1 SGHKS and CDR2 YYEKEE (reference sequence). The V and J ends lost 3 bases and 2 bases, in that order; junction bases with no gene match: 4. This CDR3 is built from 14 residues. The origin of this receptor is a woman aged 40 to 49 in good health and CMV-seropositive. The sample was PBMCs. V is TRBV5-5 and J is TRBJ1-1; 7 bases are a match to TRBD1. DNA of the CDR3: TGTGCCAGCAGCTCGGGACAGCCTAACACTGAAGCTTTCTTT. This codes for CASSSGQPNTEAFF.